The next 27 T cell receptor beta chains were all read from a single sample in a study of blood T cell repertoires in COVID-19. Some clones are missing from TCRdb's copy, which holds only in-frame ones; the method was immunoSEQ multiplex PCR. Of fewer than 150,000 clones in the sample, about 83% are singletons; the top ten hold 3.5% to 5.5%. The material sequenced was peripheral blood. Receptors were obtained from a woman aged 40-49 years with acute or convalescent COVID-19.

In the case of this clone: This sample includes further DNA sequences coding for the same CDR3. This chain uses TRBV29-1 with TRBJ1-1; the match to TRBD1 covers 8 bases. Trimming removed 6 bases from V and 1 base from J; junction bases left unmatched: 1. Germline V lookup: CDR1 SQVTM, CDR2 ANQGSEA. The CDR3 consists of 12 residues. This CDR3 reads CSVGQGNTEAFF. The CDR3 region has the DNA TGCAGCGTCGGACAGGGGAACACTGAAGCTTTCTTT.

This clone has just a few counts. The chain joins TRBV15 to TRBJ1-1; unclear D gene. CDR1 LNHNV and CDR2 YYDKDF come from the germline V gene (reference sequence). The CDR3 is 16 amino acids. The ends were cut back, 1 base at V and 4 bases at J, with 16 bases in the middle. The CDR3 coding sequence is TGTGCCACCAGCAGAGGTTGGGCAGGTCTGTCCACTGAAGCTTTCTTT. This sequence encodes CATSRGWAGLSTEAFF.

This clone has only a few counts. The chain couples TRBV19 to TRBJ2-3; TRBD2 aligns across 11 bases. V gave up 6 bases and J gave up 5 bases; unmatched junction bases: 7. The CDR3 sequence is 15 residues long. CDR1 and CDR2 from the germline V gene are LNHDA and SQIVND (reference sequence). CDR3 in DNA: TGTGCCAGTAGCTGGGGTAGCGGGGGGGTAGATACGCAGTATTTT. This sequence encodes CASSWGSGGVDTQYF.

The CDR3 sequence: CASSIDRGGGYSGANVLTF. CDR3 bases: TGTGCCAGTAGTATAGATCGAGGGGGAGGGTACTCTGGGGCCAACGTCCTGACTTTC. The chain combines TRBV19 with TRBJ2-6, with a weak D call TRBD2 (7 bases). V shed 0 bases and J shed 0 bases, with 15 bases lying between them. The CDR3 length is 19 residues. In germline, CDR1 is LNHDA, CDR2 SQIVND (reference sequence). The complete variable domain, with remaining parts taken from reference TRBV19 and TRBJ2-6, reads DGGITQSPKYLFRKEGQNVTLSCEQNLNHDAMYWYRQDPGQGLRLIYYSQIVNDFQKGDIAEGYSVSREKKESFPLTVTSAQKNPTAFYLCASSIDRGGGYSGANVLTFGAGSRLTVL.

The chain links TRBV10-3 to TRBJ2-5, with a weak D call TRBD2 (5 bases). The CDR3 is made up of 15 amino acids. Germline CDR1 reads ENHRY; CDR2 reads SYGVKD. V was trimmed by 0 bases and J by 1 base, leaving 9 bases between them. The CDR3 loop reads CAISESRTFQETQYF. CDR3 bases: TGTGCCATCAGTGAGTCGAGGACTTTCCAAGAGACCCAGTACTTC.

The CDR3 DNA reads TGTGCCAGCAGTTACGGTGGCGGCCGCTCTGGAAACACCATATATTTT. This encodes CASSYGGGRSGNTIYF. The rearrangement joins TRBV6-6 to TRBJ1-3; D unclear. Germline V gene sequence: CDR1 MNHNY, CDR2 SVGAGI (reference sequence). This CDR3 region has 16 residues. V was shortened by 2 bases and J by 0 bases, with 11 bases between the two germline ends.

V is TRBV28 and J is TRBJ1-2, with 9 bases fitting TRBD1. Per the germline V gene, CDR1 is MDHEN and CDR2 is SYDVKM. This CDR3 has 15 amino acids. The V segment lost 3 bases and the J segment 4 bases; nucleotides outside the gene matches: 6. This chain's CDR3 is CASSFRNRGLYGYTF. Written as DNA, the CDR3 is TGTGCCAGCAGTTTTAGGAACAGGGGGCTCTATGGCTACACCTTC.

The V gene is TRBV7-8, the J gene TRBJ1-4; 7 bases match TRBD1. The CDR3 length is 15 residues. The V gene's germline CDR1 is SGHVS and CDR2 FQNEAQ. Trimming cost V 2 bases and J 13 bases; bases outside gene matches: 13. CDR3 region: CASSLRQAPRDRLFF. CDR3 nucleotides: TGTGCCAGCAGCTTAAGGCAGGCCCCTCGGGACAGACTGTTTTTT. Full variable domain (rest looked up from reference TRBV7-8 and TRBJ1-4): GAGVSQSPRYKVAKRGQDVALRCDPISGHVSLFWYQQALGQGPEFLTYFQNEAQLDKSGLPSDRFFAERPEGSVSTLKIQRTQQEDSAVYLCASSLRQAPRDRLFFGSGTQLSVL.

CDR3 amino acids: CASSLGLTGGGQETQYF. The CDR3 nucleotides are TGTGCCAGCAGCTTAGGACTAACAGGGGGTGGGCAAGAGACCCAGTACTTC. This rearrangement joins TRBV7-6 to TRBJ2-5; 8 bases agree with TRBD1. The germline V gene has CDR1 SGHVS and CDR2 FNYEAQ. The CDR3 is 17 amino acids. The V and J ends lost 1 base and 2 bases, in that order; junction bases with no gene match: 9. Full variable domain (remainder filled in from reference TRBV7-6 and TRBJ2-5): GAGVSQSPRYKVTKRGQDVALRCDPISGHVSLYWYRQALGQGPEFLTYFNYEAQQDKSGLPNDRFSAERPEGSISTLTIQRTEQRDSAMYRCASSLGLTGGGQETQYFGPGTRLLVL.

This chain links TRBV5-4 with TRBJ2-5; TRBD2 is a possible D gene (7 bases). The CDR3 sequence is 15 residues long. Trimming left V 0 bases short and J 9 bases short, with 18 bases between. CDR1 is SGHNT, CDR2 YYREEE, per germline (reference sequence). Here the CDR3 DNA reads TGTGCCAGCAGCTTGGGGGGGGGCCGACAGCAGGCCCAGTACTTC. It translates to CASSLGGGRQQAQYF. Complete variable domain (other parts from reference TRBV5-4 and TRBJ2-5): ETGVTQSPTHLIKTRGQQVTLRCSSQSGHNTVSWYQQALGQGPQFIFQYYREEENGRGNFPPRFSGLQFPNYSSELNVNALELDDSALYLCASSLGGGRQQAQYFGPGTRLLVL.

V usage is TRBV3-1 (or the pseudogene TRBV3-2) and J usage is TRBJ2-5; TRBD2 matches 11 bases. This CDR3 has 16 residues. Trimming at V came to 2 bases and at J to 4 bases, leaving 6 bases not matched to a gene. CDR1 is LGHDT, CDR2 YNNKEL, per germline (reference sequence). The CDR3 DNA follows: TGTGCCAGCAGCCAACGTAGCGGGGGGGCCCCAGAGACCCAGTACTTC. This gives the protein CASSQRSGGAPETQYF.

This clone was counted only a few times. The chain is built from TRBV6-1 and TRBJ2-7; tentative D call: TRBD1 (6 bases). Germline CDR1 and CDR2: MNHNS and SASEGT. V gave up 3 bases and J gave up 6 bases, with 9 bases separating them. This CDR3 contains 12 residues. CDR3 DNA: TGTGCCAGCAGTGAGGACAGAGCCGAGCAGTACTTC. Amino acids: CASSEDRAEQYF.

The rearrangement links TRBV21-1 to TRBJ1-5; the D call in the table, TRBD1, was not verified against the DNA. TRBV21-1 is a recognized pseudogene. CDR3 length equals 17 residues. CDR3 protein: CASSKEGDREGNQPQHF. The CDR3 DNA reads TGTGCCAGCAGCAAAGAGGGGGACAGGGAAGGCAATCAGCCCCAGCATTTT.

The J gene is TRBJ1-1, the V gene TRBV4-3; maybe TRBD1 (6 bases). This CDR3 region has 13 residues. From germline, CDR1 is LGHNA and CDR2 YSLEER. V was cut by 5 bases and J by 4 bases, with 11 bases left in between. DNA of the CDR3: TGCGCCAGCAGCGCGGGGGGGCGCACTGAAGCTTTCTTT. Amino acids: CASSAGGRTEAFF.

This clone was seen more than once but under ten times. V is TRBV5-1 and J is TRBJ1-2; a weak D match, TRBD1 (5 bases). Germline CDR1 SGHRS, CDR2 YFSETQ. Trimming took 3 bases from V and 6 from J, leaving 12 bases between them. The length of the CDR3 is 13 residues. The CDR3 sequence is CASSSGGSDGYTF. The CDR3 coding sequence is TGCGCCAGCAGCTCCGGGGGATCCGATGGCTACACCTTC.

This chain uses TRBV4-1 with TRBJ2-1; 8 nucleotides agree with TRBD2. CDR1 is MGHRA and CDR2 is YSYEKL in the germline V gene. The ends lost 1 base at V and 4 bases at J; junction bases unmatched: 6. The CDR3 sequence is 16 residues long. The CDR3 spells CASSQVRLALYNEQFF. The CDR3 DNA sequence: TGCGCCAGCAGCCAAGTCAGACTAGCGTTATACAATGAGCAGTTCTTC.

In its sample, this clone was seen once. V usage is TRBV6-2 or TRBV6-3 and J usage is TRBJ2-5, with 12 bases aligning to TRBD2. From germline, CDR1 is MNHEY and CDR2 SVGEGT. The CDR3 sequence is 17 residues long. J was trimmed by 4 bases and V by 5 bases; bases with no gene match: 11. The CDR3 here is CASSQGLAGFSPETQYF. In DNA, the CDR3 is TGTGCCAGCAGTCAAGGACTAGCGGGGTTCTCGCCAGAGACCCAGTACTTC.

The CDR3 sequence: CATSSSRVSTDTQYF. DNA for the CDR3: TGTGCCACCAGCAGCTCCAGGGTTAGCACAGATACGCAGTATTTT. The V and J genes are TRBV15 and TRBJ2-3; weak D call: TRBD1 (5 bases). The ends were cut back, 3 bases at V and 0 bases at J, with 10 bases in the middle. Germline V gene data show CDR1 as LNHNV and CDR2 as YYDKDF (reference sequence). The CDR3 is 15 residues long.

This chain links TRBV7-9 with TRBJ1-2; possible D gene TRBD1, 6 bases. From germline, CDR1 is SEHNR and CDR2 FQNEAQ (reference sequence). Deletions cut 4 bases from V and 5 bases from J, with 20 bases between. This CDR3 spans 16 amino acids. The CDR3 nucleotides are TGTGCCAGCAGCTGGGGGCTGGGCAGTCGGGTATATGGCTACACCTTC. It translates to CASSWGLGSRVYGYTF.

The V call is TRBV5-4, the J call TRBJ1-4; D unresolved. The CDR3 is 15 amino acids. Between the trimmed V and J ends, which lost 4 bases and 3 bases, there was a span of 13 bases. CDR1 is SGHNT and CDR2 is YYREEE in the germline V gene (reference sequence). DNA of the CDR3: TGTGCCAGCAGCCCCACGGAACAGCCTAATGAAAAACTGTTTTTT. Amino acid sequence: CASSPTEQPNEKLFF.

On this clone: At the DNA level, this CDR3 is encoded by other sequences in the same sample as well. The CDR3 sequence: CASSLIRDTQYF. The DNA of the CDR3 is TGTGCCAGCAGCTTAATCCGAGATACGCAGTATTTT. The gene calls are TRBV7-9 and TRBJ2-3, with D unresolved. The germline V gene encodes CDR1 SEHNR and CDR2 FQNEAQ (reference sequence). The germline V and J ends were trimmed by 2 bases and 5 bases, with 5 bases remaining between them. The CDR3 is made up of 12 amino acids.

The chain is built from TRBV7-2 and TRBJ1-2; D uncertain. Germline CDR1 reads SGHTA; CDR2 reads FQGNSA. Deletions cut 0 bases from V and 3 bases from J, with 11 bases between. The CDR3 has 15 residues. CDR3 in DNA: TGTGCCAGCAGCTTAGCGCAGGCTCCTTACTATGGCTACACCTTC. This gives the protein CASSLAQAPYYGYTF.

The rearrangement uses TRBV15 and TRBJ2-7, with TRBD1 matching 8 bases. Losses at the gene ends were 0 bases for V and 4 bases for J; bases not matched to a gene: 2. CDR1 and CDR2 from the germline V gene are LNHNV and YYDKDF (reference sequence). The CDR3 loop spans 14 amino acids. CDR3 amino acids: CATSRDRGRYEQYF. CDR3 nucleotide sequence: TGTGCCACCAGCAGAGACAGGGGGCGGTACGAGCAGTACTTC. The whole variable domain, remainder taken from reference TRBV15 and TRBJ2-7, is DAMVIQNPRYQVTQFGKPVTLSCSQTLNHNVMYWYQQKSSQAPKLLFHYYDKDFNNEADTPDNFQSRRPNTSFCFLDIRSPGLGDTAMYLCATSRDRGRYEQYFGPGTRLTVT.

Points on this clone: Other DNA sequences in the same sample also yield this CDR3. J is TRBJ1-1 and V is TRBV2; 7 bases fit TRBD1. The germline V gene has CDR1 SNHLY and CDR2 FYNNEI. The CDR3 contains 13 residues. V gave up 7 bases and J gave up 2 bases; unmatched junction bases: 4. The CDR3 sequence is CASKGQVNTEAFF. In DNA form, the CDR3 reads TGTGCCAGCAAAGGACAGGTTAACACTGAAGCTTTCTTT.

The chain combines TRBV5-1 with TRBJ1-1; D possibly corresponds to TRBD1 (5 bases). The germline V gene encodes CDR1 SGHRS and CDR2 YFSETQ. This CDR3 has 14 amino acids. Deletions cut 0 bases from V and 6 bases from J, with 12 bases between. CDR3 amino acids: CASSLAEGRSEAFF. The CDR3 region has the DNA TGCGCCAGCAGCTTGGCCGAGGGGAGGTCTGAAGCTTTCTTT.

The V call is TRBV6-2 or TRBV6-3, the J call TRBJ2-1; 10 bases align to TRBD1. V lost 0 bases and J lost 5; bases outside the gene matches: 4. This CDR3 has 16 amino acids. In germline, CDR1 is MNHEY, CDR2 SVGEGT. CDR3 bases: TGTGCCAGCAGTTACTCGACAGGGGGCGGTGACAATGAGCAGTTCTTC. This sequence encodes CASSYSTGGGDNEQFF.

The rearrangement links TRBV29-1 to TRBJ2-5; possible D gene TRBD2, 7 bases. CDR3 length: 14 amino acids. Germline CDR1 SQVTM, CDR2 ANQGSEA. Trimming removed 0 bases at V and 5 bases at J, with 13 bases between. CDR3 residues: CSVEDLGGLETQYF. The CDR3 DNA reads TGCAGCGTTGAAGATCTCGGGGGGCTGGAGACCCAGTACTTC.